This T cell receptor (beta chain) was sequenced in a study of identical twins. TCRdb reprocessed the 5' RACE reads via MiXCR and lists one record per CDR3 protein. The sample contains about 240,000 distinct CDR3 sequences, 9.5% to 15% of which appear only once. This CDR3 spans 13 amino acids. V was trimmed by 2 bases and J by 10 bases, leaving 12 bases between them. CDR1 MNHNS and CDR2 SASEGT come from the germline V gene. The data were also submitted as part of a second study, on yellow fever vaccine responses in identical twins.

Sequencing was carried out using memory (CD45RO+) T cells sorted from blood. The sequence derives from a woman between 18 and 30 years old in good health. The chain is built from TRBV6-1 and TRBJ1-5; D gene unclear. DNA of the CDR3: TGTGCCAGCAGTGAATCCGGGTTGGGACCCCAGCATTTT. It is translated as CASSESGLGPQHF.